Listed below are T cell receptor beta chains from one sample, sequenced in a study of CD8+CD57+ T cells in acquired aplastic anemia. TCRdb passed the reads through MiXCR, listing each CDR3 protein once. The sample consists of around 180,000 distinct CDR3 sequences, approximately 48% of them appearing once. The sample comprised sorted CD4+, CD8+, or CD8+CD57+ T cells (not recorded which) from PBMCs. Receptor source: a human donor with aplastic anemia. Each CDR3 is given with its conserved first and last residue. The order of the fields is V gene, CDR3 protein.

TRBV29-1	CSVNPLGGNEKLFF
TRBV7-2	CASSLRGDQPQHF
TRBV11-2	CASSLRAGGRGVEQYF
TRBV7-9	CANSLVSRPDEQYF
TRBV5-1	CASRMGQTNEKLFF
TRBV5-8	CASSLGRSSTDTQYF
TRBV24-1	CATSDPLGDFYGYTF
TRBV11-1	CASSLARDKFDYEQYF
TRBV4-2	CASSHTGTSGGDEQFF
TRBV6-5	CASSFSGISFYEQYF
TRBV25-1	CASSEHKGGISGAFF
TRBV2	CASKSGTSREQFF
TRBV19	CASRTSGRTQETQYF
TRBV6-1	CASTQAGGNTIYF
TRBV19	CASTKTGHGYTF
TRBV9	CASSVGARINEKLFF
TRBV2	CASSYEQGNSYEQYF
TRBV20-1	CSATQVGAGKSYEQYF
TRBV5-1	CASSTPGSTEAFF
TRBV19	CASSISGPSYEQYF
TRBV19	CASSIGGGADYGYTF
TRBV2	CASSLQLAGDEQYF
TRBV19	CASSQRTQGNTIYF
TRBV20-1	CSARARYGSNQPQHF
TRBV6-4	CASSESGERTEAFF